This T cell receptor (beta chain) was obtained from a study of cytomegalovirus exposure and HLA in healthy donors. Overall study results and limits: Among CMV-associated TCR beta chains, most appeared HLA-restricted in a later analysis.

The PCR contained 60 Vbeta and 13 Jbeta primers. As handled by the study authors: Later reanalysis found approximately 80 million unique TCR beta chains, 10 million to 12 million of them shared. This table comes from immunoSEQ multiplex PCR, and its TCRdb copy is limited to in-frame clones, with some not included. That table gives V, J and clone size, and the DNA gave D and trimming. The table includes 160,000 or so clones, around 79% detected once. The V segment lost 3 bases and the J segment 0 bases; nucleotides outside the gene matches: 6. Germline CDR1 reads SGHRS; CDR2 reads YFSETQ. This CDR3 spans 15 amino acids. Concerning this clone itself: Its antigen is still unknown.

Material: PBMCs. V is TRBV5-1 and J is TRBJ2-7, with TRBD1 identical over 7 bases. The receptor was isolated from a man in his forties or fifties in good health and CMV-seropositive. Written as DNA, the CDR3 is TGCGCCAGCAGCTCAACAGGGGATCTCTCCTACGAGCAGTACTTC. It is translated as CASSSTGDLSYEQYF.